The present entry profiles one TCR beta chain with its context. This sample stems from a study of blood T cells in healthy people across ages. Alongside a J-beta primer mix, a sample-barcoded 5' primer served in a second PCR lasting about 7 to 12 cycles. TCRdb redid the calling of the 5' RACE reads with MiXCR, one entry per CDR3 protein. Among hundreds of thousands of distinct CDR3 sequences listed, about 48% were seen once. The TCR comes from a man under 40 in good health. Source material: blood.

The CDR3 is CASSTSGTSKGETQYF. The CDR3 region has the DNA TGCGCCAGCAGCACGTCCGGGACTAGCAAAGGAGAGACCCAGTACTTC. V and J are TRBV5-1 and TRBJ2-5; 9 bases map to TRBD2. The CDR3 covers 16 residues. With V trimmed by 4 bases and J by 4 bases, 11 bases remained unmatched. Germline assignment: CDR1 SGHRS and CDR2 YFSETQ. The variable domain in full, with the rest retrieved from reference TRBV5-1 and TRBJ2-5, is KAGVTQTPRYLIKTRGQQVTLSCSPISGHRSVSWYQQTPGQGLQFLFEYFSETQRNKGNFPGRFSGRQFSNSRSEMNVSTLELGDSALYLCASSTSGTSKGETQYFGPGTRLLVL.